This T cell receptor (beta chain) was retrieved from a study of cytomegalovirus exposure and HLA in healthy donors. As for the study in general: HLA-typed donors contributed some 85 million unique TCRs, which were held in an early data release.

The PCR employed 60 Vbeta primers together with 13 Jbeta primers. The repertoire was sequenced with immunoSEQ multiplex PCR; TCRdb's copy has only in-frame clones and lacks some. The sample includes tens of thousands of clones, about 66% of them seen just once. As concerns this clone: Its specificity is unknown.

Unmatched junction bases numbered 8, after V lost 0 bases and J lost 8 bases. From germline, CDR1 is SGHRS and CDR2 YFSETQ. The CDR3 length is 15 residues. Study outcomes and limitations: A reported reduction in N-insertions relative to the 666-donor mean was seen in an Asian-associated ancestry cluster in a later analysis. More clonal expansion characterized HLA-associated TCR beta chains than equally common others in a later analysis. Roughly uniform sequencing depth across donors was assumed, possibly incorrectly.

This sequence joins TRBV5-1 and TRBJ1-2; the match to TRBD1 covers 9 bases. The TCR was taken from a man younger than 40 in good health and CMV-seronegative. What was sequenced was PBMCs. Here the CDR3 DNA reads TGCGCCAGCAGCTTGGAACAGGGGGCATTCGGAGGCTACACCTTC. Translation: CASSLEQGAFGGYTF.